The sequence of this TCR beta chain was determined in a study of T cell responses to AZD1222 COVID-19 vaccine. The V gene end was trimmed by 5 bases and the J gene end by 3 bases; junction bases not matched to a gene: 22. The CDR3 totals 21 residues. Germline CDR1 SGHTA, CDR2 FQGTGA. Measured with immunoSEQ multiplex PCR; TCRdb has only the in-frame clones, and not every one. This table has roughly 130,000 clones, about 90% appearing once. The genes are TRBV7-3 and TRBJ1-1; 12 nucleotides match TRBD1. The sample consisted of peripheral blood, taken on day 0 of AZD1222 vaccination. This receptor was identified in an adult in good health. Written as DNA, the CDR3 is TGTGCCAGCAGCCCAAGGGGGACAGGGGGCCTTCTTTTGGCGTCTTACACTGAAGCTTTCTTT. This gives the protein CASSPRGTGGLLLASYTEAFF. Drawing the rest from reference TRBV7-3 and TRBJ1-1, the complete variable domain is GAGVSQTPSNKVTEKGKYVELRCDPISGHTALYWYRQSLGQGPEFLIYFQGTGAADDSGLPNDRFFAVRPEGSVSTLKIQRTERGDSAVYLCASSPRGTGGLLLASYTEAFFGQGTRLTVV.